These T cell receptor beta chains were read from a single sample in a study of metastatic and nonmetastatic thyroid tumors. MiXCR reprocessed the PCR reads for TCRdb. Here the sample spans 15,000 to 20,000 clones, under 35% being singletons. The sequenced material came from tumor tissue. All receptors come from a female donor with papillary thyroid cancer or a benign thyroid nodule (not recorded which). Some clones in this sample may be carry-over from other donors' samples. The CDR3 runs from the conserved cysteine through the conserved F or W. Clone size is not always given. Where it is, it says once, few, many or a class for expanded clones.

j_call v_call clone_size cdr3_aa
TRBJ2-2 TRBV20-1 NA CSAPNLAGDTGELFF
TRBJ2-3 TRBV2 NA CASSEISPDTQYF
TRBJ1-1 TRBV10-3 NA CAISDEGAGDTEAFF
TRBJ2-5 TRBV7-9 many CASSSRTGTVGQETQYF
TRBJ2-1 TRBV10-1 NA CASRPGVDNEQFF
TRBJ1-2 TRBV5-1 NA CASSLGAGRAYGYTF
TRBJ2-7 TRBV7-7 many CASSLRSGTTYEQYF
TRBJ2-7 TRBV6-1 few CAGRLAGVSEQYF
TRBJ2-3 TRBV6-5 NA CASSYSFTGRADTQYF
TRBJ2-2 TRBV30 NA CAWRWGVGSLTGELFF
TRBJ1-3 TRBV12-3/TRBV12-4 few CASSRGGTRYF
TRBJ2-5 TRBV5-6 NA CASSFVGQKETQYF
TRBJ2-1 TRBV5-4 NA CASSLGVPGTHDSYNEQFF
TRBJ1-2 TRBV30 NA CAWSVGAGAVYGYTF
TRBJ2-7 TRBV6-2/TRBV6-3 medium-sized CASSYSSYLVRGEFYEQYF
TRBJ2-2 TRBV2 few CASSVKGQAFTGELFF
TRBJ2-5 TRBV6-2/TRBV6-3 few CASSYSGRGYETQYF
TRBJ1-5 TRBV6-1 NA CASRLTSLQPQHF
TRBJ2-2 TRBV20-1 NA CSARGGLAVTGELFF
TRBJ1-5 TRBV24-1 many CATSDPPGRQPRHF
TRBJ2-5 TRBV11-2 many CASSLDWVGETQYF
TRBJ2-3 TRBV4-1 NA CASSQIRGGADTQYF
TRBJ1-4 TRBV6-1 NA CASSGGQGLGREKLFF
TRBJ2-5 TRBV19 few CASSIQGETRYF
TRBJ2-1 TRBV6-5 medium-sized CASSPQTGIAGVFGEQFF
TRBJ1-6 TRBV7-2 NA CASSTTDSLNSPLHF
TRBJ2-5 TRBV12-5 many CASGRIGTGGKTQYF
TRBJ1-2 TRBV20-1 NA CSAGPPGTDYGYTF
TRBJ2-5 TRBV12-3/TRBV12-4 few CASSKRYQETQYF
TRBJ1-1 TRBV18 many CASSLRDSRNTEAFF
TRBJ1-3 TRBV7-3 NA CASSLMAGSGTIYF
TRBJ1-2 TRBV2 medium-sized CASKEGRNYGYTF
TRBJ2-7 TRBV20-1 NA CSARKQGDEQYF
TRBJ1-2 TRBV30 once CAWSLSGGGNYGYTF
TRBJ1-1 TRBV28 medium-sized CASSRGSTGTEAFF
TRBJ1-1 TRBV27 NA CASSLGQGAIVTEAFF
TRBJ1-6 TRBV28 few CASRQRGDRNSPLHF
TRBJ2-3 TRBV12-3/TRBV12-4 medium-sized CATQETSGSDTQYF
TRBJ2-4 TRBV5-8 few CASSLDPGQDIQYF
TRBJ2-3 TRBV19 medium-sized CASSMGGSVTDTQYF
TRBJ2-5 TRBV12-3/TRBV12-4 NA CASSNSQETQYF
TRBJ1-5 TRBV7-8 NA CASSADSFVNQPQHF
TRBJ2-2 TRBV2 NA CASSAWETTNTGELFF
TRBJ1-2 TRBV28 few CASSLGSAYGYTF
TRBJ1-1 TRBV6-2/TRBV6-3 NA CASSPGGYTEAFF
TRBJ2-7 TRBV28 NA CASSFRSYEQYF
TRBJ2-7 TRBV19 NA CASSLGGYSYEQYF